This TCR beta chain was found in a study of T cells in localized non-small cell lung cancer. Findings and caveats of the study: An association was observed between higher blood T cell density and longer overall survival.

In the case of this clone: No antigen is known for it.

Sequenced by immunoSEQ multiplex PCR; TCRdb stores in-frame clones only, minus some. The sample contains about 19,000 clones, 85% to 95% of which appear only once. The CDR3 is 16 residues long. The V gene lost 5 bases and the J gene lost 7 bases, with 23 bases spanning the gap. Germline V gives CDR1 MDHEN, CDR2 SYDVKM. This TCR derives from a male donor at least 60 years old with stage I squamous cell lung carcinoma. The gene calls are TRBV28 and TRBJ2-5, with D maybe TRBD1 (7 bases). Specimen: peripheral blood, collected before any cancer treatment. CDR3 DNA: TGTGCCAGCAGTCAGGCGGGACAGCAGGGTTTGGCGACCCAGTACTTC. Amino acid sequence: CASSQAGQQGLATQYF. Full variable domain (rest looked up from reference TRBV28 and TRBJ2-5): DVKVTQSSRYLVKRTGEKVFLECVQDMDHENMFWYRQDPGLGLRLIYFSYDVKMKEKGDIPEGYSVSREKKERFSLILESASTNQTSMYLCASSQAGQQGLATQYFGPGTRLLVL.